This TCR beta chain was retrieved from a study of tumor-infiltrating lymphocytes in primary liver carcinoma. Researchers drew blood RNA from unsorted whole blood and extracted germline DNA as well. With chronic HBV infection, the patients were also treatment-naive. Concerning this clonotype itself: Its antigen is unidentified. A read error is possible here, since a much larger clone lies one base away.

Starting from approximately 500 ng of total RNA, TCR beta cDNA was produced with a primer in the constant region. Slightly modified ARM-PCR, run as three nested multiplex PCR rounds, produced the TCR beta libraries. Use of TRBV1-TRBV30 forward primers with a C-beta reverse primer characterized the first two PCR rounds, which lasted about 10 cycles each. TCRdb reprocessed the multiplex PCR reads via MiXCR and lists one record per CDR3 protein. The sample contains around 330,000 distinct CDR3 sequences, approximately 58% of which appear only once. CDR1 is MNHEY, CDR2 SVGAGI, per germline. CDR3 length: 15 amino acids. Study outcomes and limitations: When set against blood, tumors had a significantly higher top-250-clone fraction (p = 0.039).

This sequence joins TRBV6-5 and TRBJ2-3, with TRBD1 identical over 12 bases. This sequence was found in a woman in her 30s with primary liver carcinoma and hepatitis B virus infection. Specimen: peripheral blood. The CDR3 loop is CASSYGTGGTNTQYF. CDR3 sequence (DNA): TGTGCCAGCAGTTACGGGACAGGGGGCACAAATACGCAGTATTTT.